This T cell receptor beta chain was sequenced for a study of cytomegalovirus exposure and HLA in healthy donors. Germline values: CDR1 SEHNR, CDR2 FQNEAQ (reference sequence). Trimming left V 5 bases short and J 9 bases short, with 11 bases between. CDR3 length: 11 residues. The assay was immunoSEQ multiplex PCR, and TCRdb's table has in-frame clones only and misses some. The sample lists about 110,000 clones; approximately 96% were seen once. The donors were in the approximately 130-subject validation cohort; that cohort was separate from the 666-subject first cohort. This clonotype was obtained from a woman aged 18-30 years in good health and CMV-seronegative. Sequenced input: PBMCs. J is TRBJ2-7 and V is TRBV7-9; D may be TRBD2 (6 bases). The CDR3 DNA follows: TGTGCCAGCAGCCGGGGGAGGCTGCAGTACTTC. Translation: CASSRGRLQYF.